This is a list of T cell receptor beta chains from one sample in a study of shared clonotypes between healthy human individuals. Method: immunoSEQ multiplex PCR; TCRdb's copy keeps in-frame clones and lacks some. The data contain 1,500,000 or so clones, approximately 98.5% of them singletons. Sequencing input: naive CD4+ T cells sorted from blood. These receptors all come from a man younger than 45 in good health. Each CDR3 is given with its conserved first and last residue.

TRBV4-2 CASSQDLAGFYEQFF
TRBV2 CASRTSSSSTDTQYF
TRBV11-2 CASSLENGAGTQYF
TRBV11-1 CASSLVGDGYTF
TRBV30 CAWSLGSRSNQPQHF
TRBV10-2 CASSEPMGAYNEQFF
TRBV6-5 CASSQTGGSYEQYF
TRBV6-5 CASSGSGTSADEQFF
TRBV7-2 CASSLVAVRARNYGYTF
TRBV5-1 CASRDRHTDTQYF
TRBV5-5 CASSSAGAYGYTF
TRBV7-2 CASSLFLGAAGGYTF
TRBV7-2 CASSQTGNSNQPQHF
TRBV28 CASSPLDNEQFF
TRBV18 CASSPPSSYEQYF
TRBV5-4 CASSLSLGYDEQFF
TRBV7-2 CASRVDVTTNTGELFF
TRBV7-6 CASSTAPGGSYEQYF
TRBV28 CASSHLYGRGRATYEQYF
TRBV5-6 CASSFAGSRPQHF
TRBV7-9 CASSLALNNNEKLFF
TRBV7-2 CASSSGGDQDTQYF
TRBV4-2 CASSQGLGLATDTQYF
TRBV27 CASRGRATSYEQYF
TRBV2 CASSHRAGELFF
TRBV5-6 CASSLKFGTGHNEQFF
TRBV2 CASTRDGLSGANVLTF
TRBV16 CASSSTGTSGNTIYF
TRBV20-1 CSAWAYEQYF
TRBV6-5 CASSSFEGSNQPQHF
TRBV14 CASSPGQAAGEKLFF
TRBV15 CATSRDKGRGQVAYNEQFF
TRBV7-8 CASSLGTSGSYEQFF
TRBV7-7 CASSLEYGYEQYF
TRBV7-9 CASSLKAGSDEQFF
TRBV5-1 CASKDRGGSNEKLFF
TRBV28 CASITLGQGRYEQYF
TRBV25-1 CASRAPPGREKLFF
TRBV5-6 CASSLATEWRNTGELFF
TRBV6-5 CASSSRPEGGSTEAFF
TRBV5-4 CASSLQDRDFDEQFF
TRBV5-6 CASSLRILLPSGGYNEQFF
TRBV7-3 CASSLAGTSGNTDTQYF
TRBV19 CASTIGDEKLFF